This TCR beta chain appears in the sequencing data of a study of Ad26.COV2.S vaccination and SARS-CoV-2 variants. Study-wide context: Within the COV1001 Ad26.COV2.S trial arm, the donor was enrolled. General study results and limits: Compared with placebo recipients, vaccine recipients had higher spike-specific TCR breadth. Vaccinees reportedly had broad spike-specific CD8+ and CD4+ T cell responses.

From germline, CDR1 is LGHDT and CDR2 YNNKEL (reference sequence). This CDR3 is built from 14 residues. The V and J ends lost 0 bases and 3 bases respectively, with 7 bases between them. This table comes from immunoSEQ multiplex PCR, and its TCRdb copy is limited to in-frame clones, with some not included. The data contain about 460,000 clones, 89% of them seen just once; the ten biggest clones take up more than 1.5%. The treatment is: around 19 received Ad26.COV2.S at low or high dose, single or two shots; about five received placebo; per-sample allocation not given. Sampling was performed 63 days after the first vaccine or placebo injection. Regarding this clone: Its antigen is currently unknown.

The material was peripheral blood, obtained in a trial of Ad26.COV2.S vaccine versus placebo. The chain carries TRBV3-1 (or the pseudogene TRBV3-2) and TRBJ2-3; no clear D. This TCR was sampled from a person aged 18 to 59 who received the Ad26.COV2.S COVID-19 vaccine or a placebo. CDR3 sequence: CASSQDLSTDTQYF. The CDR3 region has the DNA TGTGCCAGCAGCCAAGACCTGAGTACAGATACGCAGTATTTT.